The entry below describes one T cell receptor beta chain. Antigen unknown. The PCR contained 60 Vbeta and 13 Jbeta primers. Repertoires were generated with immunoSEQ multiplex PCR, while TCRdb's copy carries only in-frame clones and drops some. The sample has 100,000 to 150,000 clones; roughly four fifths are singletons. The data were obtained in a study of cytomegalovirus exposure and HLA in healthy donors. Overall study: HLA-typed donors contributed 80 million or so unique TCRs, which were held in an early data release.

Trimming removed 7 bases from V and 9 bases from J; junction bases left unmatched: 8. From germline, CDR1 is MGHRA and CDR2 YSYEKL. This CDR3 region has 13 residues. General study results and limits: A missense variant in DCLRE1C was later tied to TCR beta V- and J-gene trimming.

The sequencing sample was made of PBMCs. This chain links TRBV4-1 with TRBJ2-1; 8 bases align to TRBD2. The sequence derives from a woman between 35 and 50 years old in good health and CMV-seropositive. The CDR3 coding sequence is TGCGCCAGCACCGGGGGGGGAAAGGGTGAGCAGTTCTTC. Encoded protein: CASTGGGKGEQFF.